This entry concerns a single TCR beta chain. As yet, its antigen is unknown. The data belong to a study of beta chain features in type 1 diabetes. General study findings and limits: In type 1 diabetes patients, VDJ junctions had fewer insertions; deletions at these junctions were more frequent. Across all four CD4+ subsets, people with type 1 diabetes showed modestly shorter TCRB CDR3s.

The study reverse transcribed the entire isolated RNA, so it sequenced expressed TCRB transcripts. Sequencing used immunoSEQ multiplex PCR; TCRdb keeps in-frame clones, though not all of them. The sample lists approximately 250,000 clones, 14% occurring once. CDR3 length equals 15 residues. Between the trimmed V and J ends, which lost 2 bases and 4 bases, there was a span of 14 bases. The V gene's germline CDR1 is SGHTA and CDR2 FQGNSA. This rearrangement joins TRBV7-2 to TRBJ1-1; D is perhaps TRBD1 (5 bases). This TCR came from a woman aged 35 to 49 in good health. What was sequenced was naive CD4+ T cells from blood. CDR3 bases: TGTGCCAGCAGCTTAATGGTGGGGAGGGGCACTGAAGCTTTCTTT. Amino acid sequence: CASSLMVGRGTEAFF.